This TCR beta chain was recorded in a study of CD8+ T cells in alopecia areata. Across the study: The investigators scored severity in treated patients by the percentage of affected scalp area. Whole-study findings and limits: In blood and scalp, many expanded lesional clones persisted during tofacitinib. Mice showed TCR sharing more clearly than patients did, possibly owing to HLA.

As concerns this clone: Its specificity is unknown.

The sequencing template was cDNA reverse transcribed from extracted RNA. Assay used: immunoSEQ multiplex PCR; TCRdb lists only in-frame clones, some missing. This table holds 75,000 to 85,000 clones, around 66% found once. V trimming: 2 bases; J trimming: 4 bases; junction bases outside the gene matches: 5. This CDR3 contains 15 residues. Germline V lookup: CDR1 MNHEY, CDR2 SVGAGI. Treatment reported: oral pan-JAK inhibitor, 5-10 mg twice daily. The chain links TRBV6-5 to TRBJ2-3; 8 bases line up with TRBD1. The sequencing used CD8+ T cells sorted from blood, collected at week 24, from a patient treated with tofacitinib. The receptor was isolated from a human donor with alopecia areata. The CDR3 DNA sequence: TGTGCCAGCAGTTACACAGGACAGGGATCAGATACGCAGTATTTT. This codes for CASSYTGQGSDTQYF.